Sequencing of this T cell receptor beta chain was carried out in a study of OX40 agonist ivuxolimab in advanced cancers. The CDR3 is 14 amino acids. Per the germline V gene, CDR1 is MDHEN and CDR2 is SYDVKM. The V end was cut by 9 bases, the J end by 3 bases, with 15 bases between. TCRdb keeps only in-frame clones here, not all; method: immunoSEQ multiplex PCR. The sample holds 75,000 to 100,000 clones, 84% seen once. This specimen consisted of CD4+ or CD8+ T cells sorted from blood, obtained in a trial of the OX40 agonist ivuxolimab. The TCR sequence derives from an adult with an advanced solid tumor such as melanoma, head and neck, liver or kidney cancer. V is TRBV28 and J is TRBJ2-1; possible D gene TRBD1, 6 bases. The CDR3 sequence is CASYRAPNYNEQFF. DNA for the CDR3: TGTGCCAGTTACAGGGCCCCTAACTACAATGAGCAGTTCTTC.